The next 4 T cell receptor beta chains were all read from a single sample in a study of cytomegalovirus exposure and HLA in healthy donors. The PCR made use of 60 Vbeta and 13 Jbeta primers. Assay used: immunoSEQ multiplex PCR; TCRdb lists only in-frame clones, some missing. The profile shows over 110,000 clones, roughly 76% of them singletons. The material sequenced was PBMCs. These TCRs come from a woman aged 40 to 55 in good health and CMV-seronegative.

This rearrangement joins TRBV29-1 to TRBJ1-2; D not certain. CDR3 size: 15 residues. Trimming left V 4 bases short and J 1 base short, with 16 bases between. CDR1 and CDR2 from the germline V gene are SQVTM and ANQGSEA. The CDR3 DNA follows: TGCAGCGTTGGATTTTCGTGGAGTAGTAACTATGGCTACACCTTC. It codes for CSVGFSWSSNYGYTF.

The J gene is TRBJ2-1, the V gene TRBV7-2; maybe TRBD1 (5 bases). Trimming left V 1 base short and J 2 bases short, with 6 bases between. This CDR3 has 14 amino acids. Germline assignment: CDR1 SGHTA and CDR2 FQGNSA. The CDR3 nucleotides are TGTGCCAGCAGCTTAGGCAGGGCCTACAATGAGCAGTTCTTC. Amino acids: CASSLGRAYNEQFF.

This clone was found once. This chain uses TRBV15 with TRBJ2-1, with TRBD1 matching over 9 bases. Germline CDR1 reads LNHNV; CDR2 reads YYDKDF (reference sequence). V lost 6 bases, J lost 6 bases, and 6 bases stayed unmatched. This CDR3 region has 14 residues. The chain's CDR3 is CATSDRGESNEQFF. CDR3 coding DNA: TGTGCCACCAGTGACAGGGGGGAATCCAATGAGCAGTTCTTC.

This chain connects TRBV9 to TRBJ2-3; D is perhaps TRBD2 (7 bases). The germline V and J ends were trimmed by 0 bases and 5 bases, with 13 bases remaining between them. CDR1 is SGDLS, CDR2 YYNGEE, per germline. The CDR3 has 15 residues. The CDR3 bases are TGTGCCAGCAGCGTAGAGTGGGGGGGCGGAGATACGCAGTATTTT. Its protein product is CASSVEWGGGDTQYF.